One and the same sample provided the 25 T cell receptor beta chains below, sequenced in a study of blood T cell repertoires in COVID-19. Clones were read by immunoSEQ multiplex PCR, and TCRdb kept only the in-frame ones, dropping some. The sample holds around 130,000 clones; around 83% are singletons and the top ten take roughly 3.9%. Material: PBMCs or T cells enriched from blood (not recorded which). The receptors come from a woman under 40 who had recovered from COVID-19.

This rearrangement joins TRBV7-3 to TRBJ1-1; possible D gene TRBD1, 6 bases. V lost 1 base and J 6 bases, leaving 9 bases between the germline ends. The CDR3 is made up of 13 amino acids. Germline CDR1 SGHTA, CDR2 FQGTGA. The CDR3 loop reads CASSLNRQAEAFF. As DNA, the CDR3 is TGTGCCAGCAGCTTAAATCGACAGGCTGAAGCTTTCTTT.

The chain is built from TRBV28 and TRBJ1-1; possibly TRBD1 for D (6 bases). V was shortened by 5 bases and J by 0 bases, with 10 bases between the two germline ends. This CDR3 is built from 14 residues. The germline V gene has CDR1 MDHEN and CDR2 SYDVKM. The CDR3 reads CASSPQGMNTEAFF. The CDR3 DNA reads TGTGCCAGCAGTCCTCAGGGGATGAACACTGAAGCTTTCTTT.

The chain carries TRBV19 and TRBJ1-5, with D tentatively TRBD1 (6 bases). CDR1 is LNHDA and CDR2 is SQIVND in the germline V gene (reference sequence). V was pared by 5 bases and J by 6 bases, with 17 bases between. The CDR3 covers 15 residues. For the CDR3, the DNA is TGTGCCAGTAGTTGGACCAGGGGTTCGAGTCAGCCCCAGCATTTT. Translation: CASSWTRGSSQPQHF.

V usage is TRBV5-1 and J usage is TRBJ1-2, with 10 bases identical to TRBD1. Per germline, CDR1 SGHRS and CDR2 YFSETQ. The CDR3 contains 15 residues. V dropped 0 bases and J dropped 6; count of bases not matched to a gene: 5. CDR3 loop: CASSLEGDRGHGYTF. CDR3 in DNA: TGCGCCAGCAGCTTGGAGGGGGACAGGGGACATGGCTACACCTTC. Full variable domain (outside the CDR3, taken from reference TRBV5-1 and TRBJ1-2): KAGVTQTPRYLIKTRGQQVTLSCSPISGHRSVSWYQQTPGQGLQFLFEYFSETQRNKGNFPGRFSGRQFSNSRSEMNVSTLELGDSALYLCASSLEGDRGHGYTFGSGTRLTVV.

In nucleotides, the CDR3 is TGTGCCAGCAGCCACCCCGGGGGACCGACCCTTTCACCCCTCCACTTT. Amino acids: CASSHPGGPTLSPLHF. V is TRBV14 and J is TRBJ1-6; D may be TRBD1 (5 bases). Germline-derived CDR1 and CDR2 are SGHDN and FVKESK. Trimming removed 3 bases at V and 9 bases at J, with 18 bases between. The CDR3 is 16 amino acids.

CDR3 sequence: CALGGGLAGNEQFF. The CDR3 bases are TGTGCCCTCGGGGGGGGACTAGCGGGAAATGAGCAGTTCTTC. J is TRBJ2-1 and V is TRBV28; 13 bases map to TRBD2. This CDR3 comprises 14 residues. Germline CDR1 is MDHEN and CDR2 is SYDVKM. V lost 11 bases and J lost 7; bases outside the gene matches: 8.

The chain uses TRBV6-1 and TRBJ1-5, with D perhaps TRBD1 (6 bases). Germline V gives CDR1 MNHNS, CDR2 SASEGT. Trimming stripped 1 base from V and 4 bases from J, with 8 bases between. CDR3 length: 14 residues. The DNA for the CDR3 is TGTGCCAGCAGTGAAGGGACAGAGAATCAGCCCCAGCATTTT. Residues: CASSEGTENQPQHF.

The chain carries TRBV7-8 and TRBJ2-2, with 9 nucleotides matching TRBD2. Trimming took 1 base from V and 5 from J; bases not matched to a gene: 11. Germline V gene lookup returns CDR1 SGHVS and CDR2 FQNEAQ. The CDR3 is 18 residues long. In DNA, the CDR3 is TGTGCCAGCAGCTTAGGGTCTGGTAGCGGGAGTGTTACCGGGGAGCTGTTTTTT. Its translation is CASSLGSGSGSVTGELFF.

This clone appeared a single time. The V call is TRBV28, the J call TRBJ2-7; 7 bases are a match to TRBD1. J was trimmed by 2 bases and V by 6 bases; bases with no gene match: 7. Germline-derived CDR1 and CDR2 are MDHEN and SYDVKM. The CDR3 length is 14 residues. The CDR3 bases are TGTGCCAGCAGCCCGGACAGGTCGGCCTACGAGCAGTACTTC. This sequence encodes CASSPDRSAYEQYF. Together with reference TRBV28 and TRBJ2-7, the CDR3 gives the full variable domain: DVKVTQSSRYLVKRTGEKVFLECVQDMDHENMFWYRQDPGLGLRLIYFSYDVKMKEKGDIPEGYSVSREKKERFSLILESASTNQTSMYLCASSPDRSAYEQYFGPGTRLTVT.

The chain is built from TRBV5-5 and TRBJ1-1; tentatively, D is TRBD1 (5 bases). Trimming shortened V by 4 bases and J by 6 bases, and 13 bases separated the two germline ends. Germline assignment: CDR1 SGHKS and CDR2 YYEKEE (reference sequence). The CDR3 consists of 13 residues. The CDR3 nucleotides are TGTGCCAGCAGCCGCAGGGCTGAAGCTGAAGCTTTCTTT. Its protein is CASSRRAEAEAFF.

V and J are TRBV28 and TRBJ1-3; no definite D call. V lost 7 bases to trimming and J lost 0 bases, with 10 bases between them. Looked up from germline, CDR1 is MDHEN and CDR2 is SYDVKM. The CDR3 spans 14 residues. In DNA form, the CDR3 reads TGTGCCAGCACCACCGGGAGCTCTGGAAACACCATATATTTT. This codes for CASTTGSSGNTIYF.

The chain combines TRBV5-3 with TRBJ2-2; D perhaps matches TRBD1 (6 bases). TRBV5-3 qualifies as an ORF whose function is uncertain. V was clipped by 5 bases and J by 6 bases, with 17 bases between them. The CDR3 runs to 15 residues. CDR3 region: CARRVRGWGPGELFF. Here the CDR3 DNA reads TGTGCCAGAAGAGTCAGAGGATGGGGGCCCGGGGAGCTGTTTTTT.

The chain has TRBV27 and TRBJ2-1; 10 bases line up with TRBD1. V gave up 6 bases and J gave up 6 bases; unmatched junction bases: 11. The CDR3 consists of 16 residues. Germline CDR1 and CDR2: MNHEY and SMNVEV (reference sequence). Here the CDR3 DNA reads TGTGCCAGCAGCCCCCGACAGGGGGCGCGGGTCAATGAGCAGTTCTTC. Translation: CASSPRQGARVNEQFF.

The CDR3 coding sequence is TGTGCCAGCAGCAAAGAGCGGGACAGGGGGCCCCCGAGCCGCTCCTATAATTCACCCCTCCACTTT. Translation: CASSKERDRGPPSRSYNSPLHF. The V and J genes are TRBV21-1 and TRBJ1-6; TRBD1, the D gene given by the table, was not confirmed from the DNA. TRBV21-1 is termed a pseudogene. The CDR3 is 22 residues long.

The chain combines TRBV7-3 with TRBJ2-3; 9 positions agree with TRBD2. The V segment lost 3 bases and the J segment 5 bases; nucleotides outside the gene matches: 3. Germline lookup yields CDR1 SGHTA and CDR2 FQGTGA. This CDR3 has 14 amino acids. CDR3 protein: CASSFSGSVDTQYF. DNA for the CDR3: TGTGCCAGCAGCTTTAGCGGGAGTGTAGATACGCAGTATTTT.

CDR3 protein: CASSPRVYNEQFF. The CDR3, as DNA: TGTGCCAGCAGTCCGAGGGTTTACAATGAGCAGTTCTTC. This chain connects TRBV6-2 or TRBV6-3 to TRBJ2-1, with D maybe TRBD2 (5 bases). The CDR3 is made up of 13 amino acids. Trimming took off 5 bases at V and 4 bases at J, with 9 bases between the two ends. Germline CDR1 reads MNHEY; CDR2 reads SVGEGT.

The chain carries TRBV4-2 and TRBJ2-3, with D tentatively TRBD2 (5 bases). Trimming cost V 3 bases and J 1 base, with 11 bases left between them. Germline CDR1 and CDR2: LGHNA and YNFKEQ. The CDR3 has 15 amino acids. The chain's CDR3 is CASSHALGGTDTQYF. CDR3 in DNA: TGTGCCAGCAGCCACGCTCTCGGGGGCACAGATACGCAGTATTTT.

The chain carries TRBV4-2 and TRBJ2-1, with D perhaps TRBD1 (6 bases). Per germline, CDR1 LGHNA and CDR2 YNFKEQ. V was pared by 0 bases and J by 8 bases, with 17 bases between. The CDR3 is 16 amino acids. For the CDR3, the DNA is TGTGCCAGCAGCCAAGATCTCAGGGGTAGTGCTGATGAGCAGTTCTTC. It specifies CASSQDLRGSADEQFF.

The V and J genes are TRBV6-4 and TRBJ2-2; 7 bases are shared with TRBD2. The V gene's germline CDR1 is MRHNA and CDR2 SNTAGT. The CDR3 has 16 amino acids. J gave up 5 bases and V 0 bases, and 6 bases lay outside the gene matches. In DNA, the CDR3 is TGTGCCAGCAGTGACTCGGCGGGAGAAGGTACCGGGGAGCTGTTTTTT. Translated, it gives CASSDSAGEGTGELFF.

V gene TRBV3-1 (or the pseudogene TRBV3-2) combines with J gene TRBJ1-6, with D unresolved. Germline CDR1 LGHDT, CDR2 YNNKEL (reference sequence). This CDR3 is built from 12 residues. Between the trimmed V and J ends, which lost 3 bases and 14 bases, there was a span of 11 bases. In nucleotides, the CDR3 is TGTGCCAGCAGCCAGGCGGGGAGAACCCTCCACTTT. It is translated as CASSQAGRTLHF.

The CDR3 DNA reads TGTGCCAGTAGTACCCCGGGACAGGGGGACCACACCGGGGAGCTGTTTTTT. Amino acids: CASSTPGQGDHTGELFF. The chain joins TRBV19 to TRBJ2-2; TRBD1 agrees at 11 bases. V lost 4 bases, J lost 3 bases, and 7 bases stayed unmatched. The CDR3 loop spans 17 amino acids. The germline CDR1 and CDR2 sequences are LNHDA and SQIVND (reference sequence).

The V gene is TRBV5-1, the J gene TRBJ1-5, with unresolved D. The CDR3 spans 13 residues. Looked up from germline, CDR1 is SGHRS and CDR2 is YFSETQ. V was shortened by 0 bases and J by 6 bases, with 7 bases between the two germline ends. CDR3 protein: CASSLGPAQPQHF. The CDR3 nucleotides are TGCGCCAGCAGCTTGGGGCCCGCTCAGCCCCAGCATTTT.

Details on this clone: The sample contains more than one DNA sequence encoding this CDR3. This CDR3 reads CASSSLAGGGDNEQFF. The CDR3 DNA sequence: TGTGCCAGCAGTTCCCTCGCGGGAGGGGGGGACAATGAGCAGTTCTTC. The chain joins TRBV6-5 to TRBJ2-1, with 9 positions matching TRBD2. The CDR3 covers 16 residues. Per the germline V gene, CDR1 is MNHEY and CDR2 is SVGAGI. V gave up 4 bases and J gave up 5 bases; unmatched junction bases: 9.

The chain has TRBV7-2 and TRBJ2-3; 13 nucleotides line up with TRBD2. The junction had 8 bases not matched to a gene; V was cut back by 6 bases and J by 2 bases. CDR3 size: 17 residues. CDR1 and CDR2 (germline): SGHTA, FQGNSA. The CDR3 loop is CASRKGTSGILTDTQYF. The CDR3 region has the DNA TGTGCCAGCAGAAAAGGGACTAGCGGGATCCTCACAGATACGCAGTATTTT.

V and J are TRBV7-2 and TRBJ1-4, with D possibly matching TRBD1 (6 bases). V lost 10 bases to trimming and J lost 7 bases, with 19 bases between them. The CDR3 runs to 14 residues. Germline CDR1 reads SGHTA; CDR2 reads FQGNSA. CDR3 loop: CATNQGSLGEKLFF. DNA of the CDR3: TGTGCCACAAACCAGGGGAGTCTAGGTGAAAAACTGTTTTTT.